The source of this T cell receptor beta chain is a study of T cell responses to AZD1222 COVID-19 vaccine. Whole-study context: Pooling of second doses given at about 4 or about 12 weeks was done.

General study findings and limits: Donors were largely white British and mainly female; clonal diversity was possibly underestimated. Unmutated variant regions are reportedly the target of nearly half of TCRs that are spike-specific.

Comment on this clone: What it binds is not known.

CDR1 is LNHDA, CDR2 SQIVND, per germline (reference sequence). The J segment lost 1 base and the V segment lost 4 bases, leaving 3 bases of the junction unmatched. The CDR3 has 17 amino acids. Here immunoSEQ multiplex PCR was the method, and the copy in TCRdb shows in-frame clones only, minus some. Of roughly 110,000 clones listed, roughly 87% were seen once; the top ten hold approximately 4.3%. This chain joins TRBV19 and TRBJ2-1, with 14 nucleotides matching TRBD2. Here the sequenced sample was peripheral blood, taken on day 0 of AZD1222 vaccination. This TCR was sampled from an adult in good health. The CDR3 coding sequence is TGTGCCAGTAGTAGGGGACTAGCGGGAGCATCCTACAATGAGCAGTTCTTC. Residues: CASSRGLAGASYNEQFF.